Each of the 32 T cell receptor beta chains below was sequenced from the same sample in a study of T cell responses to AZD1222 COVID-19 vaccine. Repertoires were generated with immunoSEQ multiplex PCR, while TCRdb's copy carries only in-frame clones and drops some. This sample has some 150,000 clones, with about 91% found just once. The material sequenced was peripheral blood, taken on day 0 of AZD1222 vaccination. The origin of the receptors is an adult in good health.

The CDR3 reads CASRAGTYGSGELFF. CDR3 nucleotides: TGTGCCAGTCGGGCCGGGACTTACGGGTCCGGGGAGCTGTTTTTT. The chain uses TRBV27 and TRBJ2-2; a possible D gene is TRBD2 (6 bases). This CDR3 spans 15 amino acids. The germline V and J ends were trimmed by 9 bases and 6 bases, with 20 bases remaining between them. Germline V lookup: CDR1 MNHEY, CDR2 SMNVEV (reference sequence).

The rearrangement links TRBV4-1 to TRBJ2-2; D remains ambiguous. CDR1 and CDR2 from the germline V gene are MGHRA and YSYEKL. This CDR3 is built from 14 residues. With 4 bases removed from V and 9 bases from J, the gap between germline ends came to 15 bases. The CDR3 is CASSRQSRIRELFF. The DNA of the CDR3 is TGCGCCAGCAGCCGGCAGAGTAGAATCCGGGAGCTGTTTTTT.

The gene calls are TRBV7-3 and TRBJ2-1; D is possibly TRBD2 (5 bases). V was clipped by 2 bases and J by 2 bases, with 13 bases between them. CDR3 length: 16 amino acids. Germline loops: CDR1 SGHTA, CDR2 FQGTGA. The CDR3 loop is CASSLSGVGPYNEQFF. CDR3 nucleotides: TGTGCCAGCAGCTTATCCGGGGTAGGCCCCTACAATGAGCAGTTCTTC.

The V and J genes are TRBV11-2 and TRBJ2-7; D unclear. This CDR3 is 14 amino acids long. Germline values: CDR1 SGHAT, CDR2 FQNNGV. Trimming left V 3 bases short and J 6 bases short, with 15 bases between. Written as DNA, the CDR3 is TGTGCCAGCAGCTTTCCCCTAGACTCTGGCGAGCAGTACTTC. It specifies CASSFPLDSGEQYF.

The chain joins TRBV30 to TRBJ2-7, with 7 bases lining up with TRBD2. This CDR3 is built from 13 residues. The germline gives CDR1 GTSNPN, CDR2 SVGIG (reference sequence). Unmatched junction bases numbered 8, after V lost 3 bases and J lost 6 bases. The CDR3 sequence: CAWSPGGPSEQYF. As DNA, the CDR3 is TGTGCCTGGAGCCCGGGAGGACCTAGCGAGCAGTACTTC.

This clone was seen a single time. This chain's CDR3 is CASSFNRNQPQHF. CDR3 coding DNA: TGTGCCAGCAGTTTCAACAGAAATCAGCCCCAGCATTTT. J is TRBJ1-5 and V is TRBV12-3 or TRBV12-4; no firm D call. The CDR3 is 13 residues long. Trimming removed 3 bases at V and 4 bases at J, with 7 bases between.

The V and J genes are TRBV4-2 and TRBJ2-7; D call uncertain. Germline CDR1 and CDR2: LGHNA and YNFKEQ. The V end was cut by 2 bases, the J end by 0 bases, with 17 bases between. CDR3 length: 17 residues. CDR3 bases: TGTGCCAGCAGCCAACAAGGTCCCAGCAACCCCTCCTACGAGCAGTACTTC. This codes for CASSQQGPSNPSYEQYF.

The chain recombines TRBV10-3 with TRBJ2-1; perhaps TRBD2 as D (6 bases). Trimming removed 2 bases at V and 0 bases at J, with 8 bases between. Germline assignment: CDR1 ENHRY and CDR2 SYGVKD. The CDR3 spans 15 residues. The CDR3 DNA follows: TGTGCCATCAGTGAGGCGGGAAGCTCCTACAATGAGCAGTTCTTC. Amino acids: CAISEAGSSYNEQFF.

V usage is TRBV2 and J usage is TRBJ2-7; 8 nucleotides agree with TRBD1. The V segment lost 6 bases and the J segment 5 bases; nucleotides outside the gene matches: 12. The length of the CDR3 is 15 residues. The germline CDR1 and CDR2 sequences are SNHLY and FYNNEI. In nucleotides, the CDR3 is TGTGCCAGCAGCCTGGACAGGGCGACAGTCCACGAGCAGTACTTC. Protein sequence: CASSLDRATVHEQYF. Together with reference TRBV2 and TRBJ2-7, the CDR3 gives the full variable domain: EPEVTQTPSHQVTQMGQEVILRCVPISNHLYFYWYRQILGQKVEFLVSFYNNEISEKSEIFDDQFSVERPDGSNFTLKIRSTKLEDSAMYFCASSLDRATVHEQYFGPGTRLTVT.

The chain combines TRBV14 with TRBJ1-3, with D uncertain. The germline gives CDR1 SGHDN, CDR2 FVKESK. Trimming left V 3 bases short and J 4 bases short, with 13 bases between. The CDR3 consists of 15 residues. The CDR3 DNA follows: TGTGCCAGCAGCCACCGATCCTCAGCCGGAAACACCATATATTTT. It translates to CASSHRSSAGNTIYF.

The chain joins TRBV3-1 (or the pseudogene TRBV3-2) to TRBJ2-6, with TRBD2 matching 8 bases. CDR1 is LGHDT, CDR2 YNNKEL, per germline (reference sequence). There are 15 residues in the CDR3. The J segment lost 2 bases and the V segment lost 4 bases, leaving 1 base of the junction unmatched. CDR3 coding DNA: TGTGCCAGCAGCCTGGGACTAGCTGGGGCCAACGTCCTGACTTTC. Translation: CASSLGLAGANVLTF.

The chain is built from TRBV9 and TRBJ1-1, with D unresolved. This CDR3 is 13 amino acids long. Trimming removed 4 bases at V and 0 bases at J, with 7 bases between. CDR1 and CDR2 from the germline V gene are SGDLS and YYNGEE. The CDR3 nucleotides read TGTGCCAGCAGCTCAAGGATGAACACTGAAGCTTTCTTT. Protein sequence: CASSSRMNTEAFF.

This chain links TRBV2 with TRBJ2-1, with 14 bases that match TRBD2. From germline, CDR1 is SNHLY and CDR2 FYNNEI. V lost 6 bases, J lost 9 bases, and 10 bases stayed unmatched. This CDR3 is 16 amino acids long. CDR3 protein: CASRPGLAGAGGEQFF. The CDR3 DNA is TGTGCCAGCAGGCCGGGACTAGCGGGAGCGGGGGGTGAGCAGTTCTTC.

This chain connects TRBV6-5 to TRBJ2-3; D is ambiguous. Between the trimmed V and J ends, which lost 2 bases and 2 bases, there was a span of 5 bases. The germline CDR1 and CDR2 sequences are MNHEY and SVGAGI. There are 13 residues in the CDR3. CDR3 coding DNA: TGTGCCAGCAGTTACACACACACAGATACGCAGTATTTT. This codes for CASSYTHTDTQYF.

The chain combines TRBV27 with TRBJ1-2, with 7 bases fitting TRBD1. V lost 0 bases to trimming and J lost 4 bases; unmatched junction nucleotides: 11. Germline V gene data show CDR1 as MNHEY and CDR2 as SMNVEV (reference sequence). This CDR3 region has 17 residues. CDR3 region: CASSLSTLLRDSYGYTF. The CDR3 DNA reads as TGTGCCAGCAGTTTATCGACCCTACTCCGGGACAGCTATGGCTACACCTTC.

CDR3 in DNA: TGTGCCACCCGACTCGCGGGAGGCGGGGAGCTGTTTTTT. Its protein is CATRLAGGGELFF. This rearrangement joins TRBV19 to TRBJ2-2, with 8 bases identical to TRBD2. The CDR3 has 13 residues. The germline V gene encodes CDR1 LNHDA and CDR2 SQIVND (reference sequence). V dropped 10 bases and J dropped 7; count of bases not matched to a gene: 8.

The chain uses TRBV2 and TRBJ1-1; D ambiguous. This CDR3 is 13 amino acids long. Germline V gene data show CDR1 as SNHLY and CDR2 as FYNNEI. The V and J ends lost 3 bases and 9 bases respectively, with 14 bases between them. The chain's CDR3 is CASSERSMSQAFF. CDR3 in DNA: TGTGCCAGCAGTGAGAGGTCTATGAGCCAAGCTTTCTTT.

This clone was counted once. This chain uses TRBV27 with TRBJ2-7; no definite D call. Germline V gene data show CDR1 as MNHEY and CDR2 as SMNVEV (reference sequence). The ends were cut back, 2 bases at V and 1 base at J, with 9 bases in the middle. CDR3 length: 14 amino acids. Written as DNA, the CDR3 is TGTGCCAGCAGTTTAAATAGGCCTTCCTACGAGCAGTACTTC. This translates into CASSLNRPSYEQYF.

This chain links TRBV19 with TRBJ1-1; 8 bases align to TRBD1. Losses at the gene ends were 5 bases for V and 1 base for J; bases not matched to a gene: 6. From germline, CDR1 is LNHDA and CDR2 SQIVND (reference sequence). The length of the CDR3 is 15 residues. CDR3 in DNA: TGTGCCAGTAGTCCGGACAGGGTTAAGAACACTGAAGCTTTCTTT. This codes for CASSPDRVKNTEAFF.

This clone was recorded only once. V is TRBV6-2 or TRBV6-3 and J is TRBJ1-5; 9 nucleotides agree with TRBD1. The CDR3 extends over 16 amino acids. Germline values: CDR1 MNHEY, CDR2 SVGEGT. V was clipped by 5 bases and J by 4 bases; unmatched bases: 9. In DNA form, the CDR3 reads TGTGCCAGCAGTCAACAGGGGGCAGTTGCAAATCAGCCCCAGCATTTT. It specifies CASSQQGAVANQPQHF.

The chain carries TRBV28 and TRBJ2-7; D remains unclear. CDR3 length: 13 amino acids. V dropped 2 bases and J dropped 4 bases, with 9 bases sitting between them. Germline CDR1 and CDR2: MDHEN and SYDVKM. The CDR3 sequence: CASSLIGRYEQYF. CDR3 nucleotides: TGTGCCAGCAGTTTAATCGGGCGGTACGAGCAGTACTTC.

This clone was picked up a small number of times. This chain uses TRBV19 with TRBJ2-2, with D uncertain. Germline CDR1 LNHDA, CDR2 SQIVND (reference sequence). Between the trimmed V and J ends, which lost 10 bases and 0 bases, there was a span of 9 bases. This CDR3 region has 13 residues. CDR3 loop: CATQATNTGELFF. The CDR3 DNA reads TGTGCCACCCAAGCGACGAACACCGGGGAGCTGTTTTTT.

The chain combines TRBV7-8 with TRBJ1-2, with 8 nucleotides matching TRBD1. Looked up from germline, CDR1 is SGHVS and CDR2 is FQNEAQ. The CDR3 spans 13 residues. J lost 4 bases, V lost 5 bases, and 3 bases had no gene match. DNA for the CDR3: TGTGCCAGCAGCACCACAGGGGGCTATGGCTACACCTTC. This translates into CASSTTGGYGYTF.

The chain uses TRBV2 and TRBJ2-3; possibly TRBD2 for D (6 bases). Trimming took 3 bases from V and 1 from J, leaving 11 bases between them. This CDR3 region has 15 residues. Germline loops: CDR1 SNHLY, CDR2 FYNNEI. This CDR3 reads CASSETGTGTDTQYF. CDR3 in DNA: TGTGCCAGCAGTGAGACCGGGACTGGCACAGATACGCAGTATTTT.

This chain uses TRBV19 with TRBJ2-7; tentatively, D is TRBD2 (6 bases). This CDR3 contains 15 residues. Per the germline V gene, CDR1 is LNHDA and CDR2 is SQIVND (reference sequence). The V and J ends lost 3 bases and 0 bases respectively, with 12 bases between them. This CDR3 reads CASSITGESSYEQYF. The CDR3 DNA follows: TGTGCCAGTAGTATCACGGGAGAGAGCTCCTACGAGCAGTACTTC.

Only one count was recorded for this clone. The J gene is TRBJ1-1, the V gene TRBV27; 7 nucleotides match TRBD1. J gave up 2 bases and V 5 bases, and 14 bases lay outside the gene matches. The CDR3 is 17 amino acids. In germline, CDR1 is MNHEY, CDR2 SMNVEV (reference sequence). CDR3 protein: CASSPLTTGLFNTEAFF. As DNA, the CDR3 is TGTGCCAGCAGTCCCCTAACGACAGGGCTTTTTAACACTGAAGCTTTCTTT.

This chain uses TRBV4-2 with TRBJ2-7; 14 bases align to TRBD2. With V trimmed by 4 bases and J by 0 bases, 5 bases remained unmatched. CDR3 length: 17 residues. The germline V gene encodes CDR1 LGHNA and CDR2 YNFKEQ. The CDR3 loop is CASSPRGTSGSSYEQYF. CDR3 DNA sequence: TGTGCCAGCAGCCCCCGGGGGACTAGCGGGAGCTCCTACGAGCAGTACTTC.

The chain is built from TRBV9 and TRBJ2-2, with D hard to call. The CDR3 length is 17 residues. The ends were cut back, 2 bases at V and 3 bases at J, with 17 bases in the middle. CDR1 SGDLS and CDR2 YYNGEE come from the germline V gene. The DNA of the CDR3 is TGTGCCAGCAGCGTTTTAGACTCCGAAGTGTACACCGGGGAGCTGTTTTTT. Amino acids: CASSVLDSEVYTGELFF.

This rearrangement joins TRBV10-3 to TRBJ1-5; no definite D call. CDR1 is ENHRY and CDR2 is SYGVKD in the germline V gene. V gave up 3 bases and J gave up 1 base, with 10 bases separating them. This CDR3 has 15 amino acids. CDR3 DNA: TGTGCCATCAGTGACCGGATCAACAGCAATCAGCCCCAGCATTTT. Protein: CAISDRINSNQPQHF.

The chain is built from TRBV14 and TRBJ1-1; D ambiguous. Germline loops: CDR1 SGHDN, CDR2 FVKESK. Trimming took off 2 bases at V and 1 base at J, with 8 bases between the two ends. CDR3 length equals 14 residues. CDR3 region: CASSQWEGNTEAFF. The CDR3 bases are TGTGCCAGCAGCCAATGGGAGGGGAACACTGAAGCTTTCTTT.

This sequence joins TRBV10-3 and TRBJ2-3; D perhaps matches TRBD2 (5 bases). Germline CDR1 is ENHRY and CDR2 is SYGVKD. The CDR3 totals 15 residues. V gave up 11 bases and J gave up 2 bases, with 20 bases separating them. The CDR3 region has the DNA TGTGCCGTAAAACCGCGGGCTCCTGACACAGATACGCAGTATTTT. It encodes CAVKPRAPDTDTQYF.

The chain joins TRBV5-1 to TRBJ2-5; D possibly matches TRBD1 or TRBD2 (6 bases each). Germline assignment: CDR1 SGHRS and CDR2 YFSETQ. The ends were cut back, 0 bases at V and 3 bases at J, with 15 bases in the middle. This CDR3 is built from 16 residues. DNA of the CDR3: TGCGCCAGCAGCTTGGGGGACATCGGGACTGAAGAGACCCAGTACTTC. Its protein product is CASSLGDIGTEETQYF. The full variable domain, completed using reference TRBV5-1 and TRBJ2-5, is KAGVTQTPRYLIKTRGQQVTLSCSPISGHRSVSWYQQTPGQGLQFLFEYFSETQRNKGNFPGRFSGRQFSNSRSEMNVSTLELGDSALYLCASSLGDIGTEETQYFGPGTRLLVL.